One T cell receptor beta chain is described in this entry. Its matching antigen is unknown. At one end, the junction sequence differs from germline, possibly due to a read error. Through Arm-PCR of CDR3 regions and iRepertoire HTBI primers, TCR beta libraries were built. TCRdb independently ran MiXCR on the multiplex PCR reads; one entry per CDR3 protein. This sample has 500,000 to 700,000 distinct CDR3 sequences, with about 32% found just once. This CDR3 comprises 14 residues. Per the germline V gene, CDR1 is SGHAT and CDR2 is FQNNGV. As to time point: persistent/refractory GD, antithyroid drugs over 5 years with positive TRAb. Isolated PBMC RNA provided the starting material for the TCR library. A volume of around 9.9 milliliters of peripheral blood was collected in EDTA tubes. This specimen belongs to a study of regulatory T cells in long-lasting Graves disease. Across the study: Persistent cases took antithyroid drugs over 5 years and stayed TSH receptor antibody positive.

Study observations and caveats: There was favoring of TRBV28, TRBJ1-2 and TRBJ2-5 in persistent disease.

The receptor's source is a female donor with Graves disease. The V and J genes are TRBV11-2 and TRBJ2-7; 8 positions match TRBD1. The sequenced sample was peripheral blood mononuclear cells (PBMCs), obtained when the disease was refractory, from a patient treated with antithyroid drugs. Written as DNA, the CDR3 is TGTGCCTGCAGCTTAGCACAGGGGGTCTACGAGCAGTACTTC. Amino acid sequence: CACSLAQGVYEQYF.